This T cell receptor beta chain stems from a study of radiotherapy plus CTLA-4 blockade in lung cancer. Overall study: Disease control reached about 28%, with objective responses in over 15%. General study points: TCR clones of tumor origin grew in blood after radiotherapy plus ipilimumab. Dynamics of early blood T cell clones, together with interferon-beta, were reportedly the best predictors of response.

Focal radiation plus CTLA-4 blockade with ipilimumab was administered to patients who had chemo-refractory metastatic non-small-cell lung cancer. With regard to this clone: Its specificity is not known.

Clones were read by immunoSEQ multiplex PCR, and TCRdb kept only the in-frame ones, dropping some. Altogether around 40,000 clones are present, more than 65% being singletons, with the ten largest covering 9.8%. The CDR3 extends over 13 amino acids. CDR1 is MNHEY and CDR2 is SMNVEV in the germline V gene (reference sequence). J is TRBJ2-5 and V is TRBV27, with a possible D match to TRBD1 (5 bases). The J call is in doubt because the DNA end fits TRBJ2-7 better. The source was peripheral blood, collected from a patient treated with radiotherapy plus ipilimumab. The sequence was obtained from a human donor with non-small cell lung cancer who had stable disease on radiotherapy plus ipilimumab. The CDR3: CASSLAAGREQYF. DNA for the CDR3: TGTGCCAGCAGTTTAGCTGCAGGGCGCGAGCAGTACTTC.